The rows below give T cell receptor beta chains drawn from one sample of a study of T-cell reconstitution after alpha-beta-depleted transplantation in children. TCRdb re-called the PCR reads with MiXCR, one entry per CDR3 protein. The table shows roughly 240,000 distinct CDR3 sequences, with 6.5% to 9% occurring only once. This material consisted of PBMCs, mostly from graft donor cells, taken 180 days after TCRalphabeta/CD19-depleted stem cell transplant. These receptors were taken from a male patient between 10 and 17 years old who had a stem cell transplant for acute lymphoblastic leukemia, so the T cells may come from the graft donor. Each CDR3 is given with its conserved first and last residue. Fields, in order: J gene, D gene, V gene, clone size, CDR3 DNA, CDR3 protein. The D gene is left open where the match is weak. For some rows the clone size is stated as once, few or many, or as a class when expanded; others skip it.

J: TRBJ2-1; D: TRBD1; V: TRBV19; size: NA; DNA: TGTGCCAGTAGTATACAGGGGGCGGTGAATGAGCAGTTCTTC; CDR3: CASSIQGAVNEQFF
J: TRBJ1-1; D: NA; V: TRBV9; size: many; DNA: TGTGCCAGCAGCGTAGCCAGGGACACTGAAGCTTTCTTT; CDR3: CASSVARDTEAFF
J: TRBJ2-1; D: TRBD2; V: TRBV11-2; size: many; DNA: TGTGCCAGCAGCTTAGATATTCGGGGGGGCTACAATGAGCAGTTCTTC; CDR3: CASSLDIRGGYNEQFF
J: TRBJ2-1; D: NA; V: TRBV19; size: NA; DNA: TGTGCCAGTAGTATTTACAACTACAACAATGAGCAGTTCTTC; CDR3: CASSIYNYNNEQFF
J: TRBJ2-1; D: NA; V: TRBV15; size: many; DNA: TGTGCCACCAGGGCTGAAGGGGGGGCTGAGCAGTTCTTC; CDR3: CATRAEGGAEQFF
J: TRBJ1-2; D: NA; V: TRBV28; size: many; DNA: TGTGCCAGCAGCCCGCCGGGCGTGTATGGCTACACCTTC; CDR3: CASSPPGVYGYTF
J: TRBJ2-3; D: TRBD1; V: TRBV5-1; size: many; DNA: TGCGCCAGCAGACGGCAGGGGGCCGAAGATACGCAGTATTTT; CDR3: CASRRQGAEDTQYF
J: TRBJ2-1; D: TRBD2; V: TRBV11-2; size: many; DNA: TGTGCCAGCAGGCGTTCCGGGACTAGCGTAAACAATGAGCAGTTCTTC; CDR3: CASRRSGTSVNNEQFF
J: TRBJ2-7; D: NA; V: TRBV12-3/TRBV12-4; size: many; DNA: TGTGCCAGCAGTTTGCGGCAGACCGCCACCTACGAGCAGTACTTC; CDR3: CASSLRQTATYEQYF
J: TRBJ1-5; D: TRBD1; V: TRBV12-3/TRBV12-4; size: many; DNA: TGTGCCAGCACCTTAAACAGGGGCTTGCGGCCCCAGCATTTT; CDR3: CASTLNRGLRPQHF
J: TRBJ1-2; D: TRBD1; V: TRBV7-6; size: many; DNA: TGTGCCAGCAGCTTACCTTATAGGGACAGGCTAGTCTATGGCTACACCTTC; CDR3: CASSLPYRDRLVYGYTF
J: TRBJ2-7; D: NA; V: TRBV2; size: many; DNA: TGTGCCAGCCGAGTAGAGGGGGCCTACGAGCAGTACTTC; CDR3: CASRVEGAYEQYF
J: TRBJ2-3; D: TRBD2; V: TRBV7-6; size: many; DNA: TGTGCCAGCAGCTCTAGCGGGGGTTCAGATACGCAGTATTTT; CDR3: CASSSSGGSDTQYF
J: TRBJ2-1; D: TRBD2; V: TRBV20-1; size: many; DNA: TGCAGTGCTAGTGGTTTAGCGGGAGCGAATGAGCAGTTCTTC; CDR3: CSASGLAGANEQFF